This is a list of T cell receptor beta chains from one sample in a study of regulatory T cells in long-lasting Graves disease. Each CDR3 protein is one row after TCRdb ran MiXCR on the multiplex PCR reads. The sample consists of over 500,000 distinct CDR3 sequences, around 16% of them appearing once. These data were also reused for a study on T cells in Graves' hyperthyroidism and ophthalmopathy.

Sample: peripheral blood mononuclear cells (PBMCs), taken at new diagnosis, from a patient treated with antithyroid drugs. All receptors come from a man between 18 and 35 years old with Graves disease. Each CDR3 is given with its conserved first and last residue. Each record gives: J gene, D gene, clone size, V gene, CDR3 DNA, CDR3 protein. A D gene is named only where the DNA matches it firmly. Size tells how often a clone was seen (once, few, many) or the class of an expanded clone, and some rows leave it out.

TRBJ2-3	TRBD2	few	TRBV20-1	TGCAGTCCTGGCGGGGGGGGCACAGATACGCAGTATTTT	CSPGGGGTDTQYF
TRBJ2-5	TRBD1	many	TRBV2	TGTGCCAGCAGTGAAGCGGGACAGGGTCGGGGGACCCAGTACTTC	CASSEAGQGRGTQYF
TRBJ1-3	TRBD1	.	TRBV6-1	TGTGCCAGCAGTCGTCAGGGGGCTGGTGGAAACACCATATATTTT	CASSRQGAGGNTIYF
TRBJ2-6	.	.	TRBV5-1	TGCGCCAGCAGCCCCCGGGGGGCGGCTGGGGCCAACGTCCTGACTTTC	CASSPRGAAGANVLTF
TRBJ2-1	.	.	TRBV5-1	TGCGCCAGCAGCTATATGGGCCGATACAATGAGCAGTTCTTC	CASSYMGRYNEQFF
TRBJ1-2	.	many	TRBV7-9	TGTGCCAGCAGCTCTGGGGGGGCGATGAACTATGGCTACACCTTC	CASSSGGAMNYGYTF
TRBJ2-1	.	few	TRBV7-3	TGTGCCAGCAGCTTACGCGGCGGGGCGGAAAGCTCCTACAATGAGCAGTTCTTC	CASSLRGGAESSYNEQFF
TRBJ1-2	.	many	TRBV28	TGTGCCAGCAGTCCCACCGGGGGGGTGAGCTATGGCTACACCTTC	CASSPTGGVSYGYTF
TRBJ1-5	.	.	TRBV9	TGTGCCAGCAGCCCCCGGGACGGCGGGGGCAATCAGCCCCAGCATTTT	CASSPRDGGGNQPQHF
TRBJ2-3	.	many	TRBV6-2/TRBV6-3	TGTGCCAGCAGGCAGGGACTGGATACGCAGTATTTT	CASRQGLDTQYF
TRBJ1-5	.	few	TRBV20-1	TGCAGTGCCATGAAGGGACCCGGGGGCAATCAGCCCCAGCATTTT	CSAMKGPGGNQPQHF
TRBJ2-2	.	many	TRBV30	TGTGCCTGGACTTCCCGGACCCCCGGGGAGCTGTTTTTT	CAWTSRTPGELFF
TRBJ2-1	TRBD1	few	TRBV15	TGTGCCACCAGCACCGCCCCCGGGACAGGACGTTACAATGAGCAGTTCTTC	CATSTAPGTGRYNEQFF
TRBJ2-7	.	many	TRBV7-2	TGTGCCAGCAGCTTAGGCGGAGACGTCTACGAGCAGTACTTC	CASSLGGDVYEQYF
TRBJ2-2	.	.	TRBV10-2	TGCGCCAGCAGTGAAGGGCCCGGGGAGCTGTTTTTT	CASSEGPGELFF
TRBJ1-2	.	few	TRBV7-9	TGTGCCAGCAGCCCCTCTTCCGGGACAGGCTACACCTTC	CASSPSSGTGYTF
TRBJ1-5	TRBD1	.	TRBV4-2	TGTGCCAGCAGTGGACAGGGACCGATGGCCCAGCATTTT	CASSGQGPMAQHF
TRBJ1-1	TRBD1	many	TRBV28	TGTGCCAGCAGTTTCCGGGGGCAGGGGGGGTGGAACACTGAAGCTTTCTTT	CASSFRGQGGWNTEAFF
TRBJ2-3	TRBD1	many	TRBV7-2	TGTGCCAGCAGCCCTCGGACAGGGGACGATACGCAGTATTTT	CASSPRTGDDTQYF
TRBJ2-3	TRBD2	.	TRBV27	TGTGCCAGCAGTGAAGTACCTAGCGGGTGGTTGAGCACAGATACGCAGTATTTT	CASSEVPSGWLSTDTQYF
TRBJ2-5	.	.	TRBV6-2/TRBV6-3	TGTGCCAGCAGTTACGGGGCAGAACAAGAGACCCAGTACTTC	CASSYGAEQETQYF
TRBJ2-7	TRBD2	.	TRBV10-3	TGTGCCATCACTGGGGTAGTAGCGGGTTACAATGAGCAGTACTTC	CAITGVVAGYNEQYF
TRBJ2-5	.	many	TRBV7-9	TGTGCCAGCAGCTCCCCCCTCGGTCTGGGGACCCAGTACTTC	CASSSPLGLGTQYF
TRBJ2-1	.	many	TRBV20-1	TGCAGTGGGGAGCGATCCTACAATGAGCAGTTCTTC	CSGERSYNEQFF
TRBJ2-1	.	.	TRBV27	TGTGCCGCACGGGCATCGCACAATGAGCAGTTCTTC	CAARASHNEQFF
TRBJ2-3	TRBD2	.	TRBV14	TGTGCCAGCAGCTTAGCGGGGTACCGCACAGATACGCAGTATTTT	CASSLAGYRTDTQYF
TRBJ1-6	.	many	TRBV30	TGTGCCTGGAGTGTACCGTCTGGGCATAATTCACCCCTCCACTTT	CAWSVPSGHNSPLHF
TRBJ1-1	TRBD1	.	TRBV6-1	TGTGCCAGCAAGGGGACAGGGGTGAACACTGAAGCTTTCTTT	CASKGTGVNTEAFF
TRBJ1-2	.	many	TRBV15	TGTGCCACCAGCAGAGTATTTCAGGGCAGCTATGGCTACACCTTC	CATSRVFQGSYGYTF
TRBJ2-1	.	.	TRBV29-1	TGCAGCCCGTTTGGGGGCTCCTACAATGAGCAGTTCTTC	CSPFGGSYNEQFF
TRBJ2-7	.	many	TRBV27	TGTGCCAGCAGTTTTGAAGGGGTTAAGTCCTACGAGCAGTACTTC	CASSFEGVKSYEQYF
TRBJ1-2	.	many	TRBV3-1	TGTGCCAGCAGCCAAGTGGGGCATGGCTACACCTTC	CASSQVGHGYTF
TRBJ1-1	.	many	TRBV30	TGTGCCTGGAGTGGCACCAGGACATCTAAGATGATTTTGGCTTTCTTT	CAWSGTRTSKMILAFF
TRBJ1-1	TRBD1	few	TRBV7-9	TGTGCCAGCAGCCTCTCCCGACAGGGGGACACTGAAGCTTTCTTT	CASSLSRQGDTEAFF
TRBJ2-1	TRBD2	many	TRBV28	TGTGCCAGCAGTTTAGCGACTAGCGGGAGAAAAGATGAGCAGTTCTTC	CASSLATSGRKDEQFF
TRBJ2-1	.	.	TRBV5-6	TGTGCCAGCAGCTTGTCTGGGGGGTGGGGGAATGAGCAGTTCTTC	CASSLSGGWGNEQFF
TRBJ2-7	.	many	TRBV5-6	TGTGCCAGCAGCCCGGTAGGGGCTGAAGAGCAGTACTTC	CASSPVGAEEQYF
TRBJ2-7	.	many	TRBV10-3	TGTGCCATCAGTGCCCGTAGCGGAAGCTCCTACGAGCAGTACTTC	CAISARSGSSYEQYF
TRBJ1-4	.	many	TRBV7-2	TGTGCCAGCAGCTTAGAGGGGAGGCGTGAAAAACTGTTTTTT	CASSLEGRREKLFF
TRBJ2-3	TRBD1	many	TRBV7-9	TGTGCCAGCAGCGCCAGACAGGGGGAAGGGAGCACAGATACGCAGTATTTT	CASSARQGEGSTDTQYF
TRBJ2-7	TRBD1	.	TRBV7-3	TGTGCCAGCAGTTCCCCCGGACAGGGTATGAACGAGCAGTACTTC	CASSSPGQGMNEQYF
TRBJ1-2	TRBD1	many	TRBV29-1	TGCAGCGTGCCGATACAGGGGGCTAACTATGGCTACACCTTC	CSVPIQGANYGYTF
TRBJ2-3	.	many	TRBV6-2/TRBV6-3	TGTGCCAGCAGCTATTCTGTCAGAGTCACAGATACGCAGTATTTT	CASSYSVRVTDTQYF
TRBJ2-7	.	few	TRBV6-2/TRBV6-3	TGTGCCAGCAGTCCCACCCCCGTTTGGGAGCAGTACTTC	CASSPTPVWEQYF
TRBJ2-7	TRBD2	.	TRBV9	TGTGCCAGCAGCGTAGTTAGCGGGAGAGGGGAGCAGTACTTC	CASSVVSGRGEQYF
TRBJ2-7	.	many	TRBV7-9	TGTGCCAGCTCAACAAGCGGTAGCTCCTACGAGCAGTACTTC	CASSTSGSSYEQYF
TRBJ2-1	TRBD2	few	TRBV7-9	TGTGCCAGCAGCCGTGGGACTAGATGGGGTGAAGAGCAGTTCTTC	CASSRGTRWGEEQFF
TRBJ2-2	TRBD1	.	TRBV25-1	TGTGCCAGCAGGGACAGGGGGTTGGCCGGGGAGCTGTTTTTT	CASRDRGLAGELFF
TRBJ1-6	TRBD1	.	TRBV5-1	TGCGCCAGCAGCTTACAGGGGTTCGATTCACCCCTCCACTTT	CASSLQGFDSPLHF
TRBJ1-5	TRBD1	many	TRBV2	TGTGCCAGCAGTGCCGGGACAGACCTAAATCAGCCCCAGCATTTT	CASSAGTDLNQPQHF
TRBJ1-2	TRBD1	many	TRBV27	TGTGCCAGCAGTTTAGGGGCCGGGACAGGGTCCGGCTACACCTTC	CASSLGAGTGSGYTF
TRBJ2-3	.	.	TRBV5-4	TGTGCCAGCAGCTTGGATCGTCAGGGCACGCAGTATTTT	CASSLDRQGTQYF
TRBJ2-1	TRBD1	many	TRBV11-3	TGTGCCAGCAGCTTAGGTGGGGACAGGTACAATGAGCAGTTCTTC	CASSLGGDRYNEQFF